This T cell receptor (beta chain) was sequenced for a study of siplizumab effects on memory and regulatory T cells. Study summary: Paired mixed lymphocyte reactions received either siplizumab at about 0.9 ug/mL or no drug. Study observations and caveats: Roughly 75-95% of proliferating CD4+ or CD8+ clones defied assignment to a naive or memory phenotype.

Only a few counts were recorded for this clone. The antigen is undetermined. Researchers cocultured the mixed lymphocyte reaction cells at 37°C for approximately six days. Data came from immunoSEQ multiplex PCR; TCRdb stores just in-frame clones and leaves some out. This repertoire shows roughly 7,000 clones, about a third found once; its top ten account for about 17%. The CDR3 is made up of 14 amino acids. The germline CDR1 and CDR2 sequences are SGHVS and FNYEAQ. V was clipped by 5 bases and J by 4 bases, with 13 bases between them. Sequenced: CFSE-low (dividing) CD8+ T cells sorted from an allogeneic mixed lymphocyte reaction. The TCR comes from a human donor in good health; the cells came from an allogeneic mixed lymphocyte reaction. The V and J genes are TRBV7-6 and TRBJ2-3; the D is unclear. Here the CDR3 DNA reads TGTGCCAGCAGCACTCACGCGACCCCAGATACGCAGTATTTT. Protein: CASSTHATPDTQYF.